This T cell receptor (beta chain) was retrieved from a study of blood T cell repertoires in COVID-19 (dated by TCRdb to about 2020). General notes on the study: Samples covering the acute and convalescent phases of COVID-19 were provided by collaborators in the United States, Italy and Spain. The prospective study material was composed of cDNA or gDNA derived from T cells, B-cell-depleted T cells, or PBMCs. Subjects who had been exposed to COVID-19, were actively infected with it, or had recovered from it provided the deeply sampled blood TCRbeta repertoires that made up the dataset. A freely available public database, intended as a resource for researchers studying the immune response to SARS-CoV-2, is where the repertoires were released. The samples were drawn from the first 160 participants of the ongoing ImmuneRACE study and from 950 to 1,500 subjects provided by 6 global collaborators. Sample metadata almost always included a de-identified subject ID, COVID-19 status, age in years and sex. HLA class I and class II types, where available, came from metadata supplied by the sample provider rather than from assay-based typing.

Worth noting for this clone: Its antigen has not been determined. No much larger clonotype is one base removed from it; base qualities were not supplied.

V is cut back by 4 bases and J by 3 bases, with 6 bases in the junction unmatched. The CDR3 contains 15 residues, cysteine and phenylalanine counted. Left in the record is the CDR3 DNA by itself, 45 bases read in frame from the first base. Sequences SGHRS (CDR1) and YFSETQ (CDR2) are obtained from the germline V gene. Overall study results and their limits: The amount of clinical and demographic metadata varied by source and participant and was provided uncurated.

Collaborating institutions collected whole blood in K2EDTA tubes following their own protocols. For TCRbeta analysis, collaborators shipped samples as frozen whole blood, isolated PBMCs, or DNA extracted from either of those sample types. TCRbeta CDR3 regions were amplified from genomic DNA using the immunoSEQ Assay, a bias-controlled multiplex PCR. Turning to the authors' computational methods: Nucleated cell counts per sample were estimated from amplification of reference gene primers within the assay. To quantify the absolute abundance of each unique TCRbeta CDR3 rearrangement, sequence reads were collapsed and filtered. Productive Simpson clonality was computed per sample as the square root of Simpson's diversity index over productive rearrangements. The table comes from immuneACCESS by way of TCRdb, which keeps in-frame sequences with V and J called. Part of the clones is missing from these tables; in studies checked, under half for an unresolved V gene and the rest for unknown reasons. The DNA was the basis for D and trimming; V, J and clone size are from that table. The sample profile shows roughly 200,000 clones; around 87% of them were found once. The top ten hold more than 2.5% of the sample.

This sequence originates from a man aged 55 to 69 with acute or convalescent COVID-19. In this chain, TRBV5-1 is recombined with TRBJ2-3, and 9 bases in between align with TRBD1. The sequenced sample was peripheral blood. The DNA is TGCGCCAGCAGCACACAGGGGGCCGGTACAGATACGCAGTATTTT. Translated, it gives CASSTQGAGTDTQYF.